This record covers a single T cell receptor (beta chain). Its cognate antigen is unknown. This sample was included in a study of T cells in Graves' hyperthyroidism and ophthalmopathy. What was amplified from RNA transcripts were TCR beta CDR3 regions. First-round RT-PCR of the TCR CDR3 relied on the HTBI primer set. In TCRdb, the multiplex PCR reads were re-called with MiXCR into one record per CDR3 protein. The data contain some 300,000 distinct CDR3 sequences, about 19% of them singletons. Clinicians diagnosed patients from clinical symptoms, serum thyroxine and TRAb, thyroid ultrasound and orbital computed tomography. Findings and limits, study-wide: Ophthalmopathy and stable hyperthyroidism were told apart by a 13 V-J model.

This receptor was obtained from a man in his fifties with Graves' ophthalmopathy. The sample consisted of blood.

In DNA form, the CDR3 reads TGTGCCAGCAGTTTACAGCCAGGGTGGTATGGCTACACCTTC. It specifies CASSLQPGWYGYTF. This chain uses TRBV28 with TRBJ1-2, with D possibly TRBD1 on 5 matching bases. In germline, CDR1 is MDHEN, CDR2 SYDVKM. The CDR3 consists of 14 residues. V lost 2 bases, J lost 5 bases, and 12 bases lay in between.